This T cell receptor (beta chain) was captured by sequencing in a study of shared clonotypes between healthy human individuals. Study-wide results and limits: Among a few donors, about 4.6% of naive CD4 clonotypes were found in common.

As concerns this clone: What it recognizes is unknown.

As originally analysed: Owing to the provision of junction-only sequences devoid of quality scores by immunoSEQ, filtering differed. The assay was immunoSEQ multiplex PCR, and TCRdb's table has in-frame clones only and misses some. The V and J calls and clone size come from that table; D and trimming were worked out from the DNA. The data show about 1.5 million clones, with approximately 96% seen just once and approximately 1% held by the top ten. V lost 6 bases to trimming and J lost 6 bases; unmatched junction nucleotides: 15. CDR1 and CDR2 from the germline V gene are SEHNR and FQNEAQ (reference sequence). The CDR3 runs to 17 residues. Nashville, Tennessee was home to all donors, each a Caucasian adult. CD4+ cell separation produced CD45RA+ naive and CD45RA-negative memory subsets.

This chain uses TRBV7-9 with TRBJ2-1, with 9 positions matching TRBD2. The origin of this receptor is a man aged 30-40 years in good health. The sequenced sample consisted of naive CD4+ T cells sorted from blood. Subset defined: CD45RA+ positively selected. DNA for the CDR3: TGTGCCAGCAGTAAGGGACTAGCCGGGAGTGGGGCCAATGAGCAGTTCTTC. This sequence encodes CASSKGLAGSGANEQFF.